The 9 T cell receptor beta chains below were found in one sample sequenced in a study of Ad26.COV2.S vaccination and SARS-CoV-2 variants. The treatment: about 20 received Ad26.COV2.S at low or high dose, single or two shots; 5 received placebo; per-sample allocation not given. It was on day 63 after the first vaccine or placebo injection that samples were taken. Sequencing was performed with immunoSEQ multiplex PCR; in TCRdb, only in-frame clones are kept and a portion is missing. In the table there are just over 350,000 clones, approximately 84% of which are singletons. This specimen consisted of peripheral blood, obtained in a trial of Ad26.COV2.S vaccine versus placebo. The receptors were sampled from a person between 18 and 60 years old who received the Ad26.COV2.S COVID-19 vaccine or a placebo.

V usage is TRBV5-4 and J usage is TRBJ2-5; 8 nucleotides align to TRBD1. CDR3 length equals 14 residues. Germline CDR1 and CDR2: SGHNT and YYREEE (reference sequence). V lost 4 bases, J lost 5 bases, and 7 bases stayed unmatched. The CDR3 DNA reads as TGTGCCAGCAGCCGGAAGGACAGGGCCGAGACCCAGTACTTC. Residues: CASSRKDRAETQYF.

The chain combines TRBV9 with TRBJ1-6; 7 nucleotides align to TRBD1. This CDR3 is built from 21 residues. Per germline, CDR1 SGDLS and CDR2 YYNGEE. V gave up 3 bases and J gave up 0 bases; unmatched junction bases: 18. The CDR3 reads CASSGPGGGGTASSYNSPLHF. The CDR3 region has the DNA TGTGCCAGCAGCGGCCCAGGGGGAGGGGGCACGGCCAGCTCCTATAATTCACCCCTCCACTTT.

The gene calls are TRBV13 and TRBJ2-1; TRBD1 matches at 9 bases. The germline V gene has CDR1 PRHDT and CDR2 FYEKMQ (reference sequence). With 4 bases clipped from V and 6 bases from J, the junction kept 1 base outside the gene matches. The CDR3 is made up of 13 amino acids. DNA for the CDR3: TGTGCCAGCAGCTCGACAGGGGGCAATGAGCAGTTCTTC. Translation gives CASSSTGGNEQFF. The full variable domain, completed using reference TRBV13 and TRBJ2-1, is AAGVIQSPRHLIKEKRETATLKCYPIPRHDTVYWYQQGPGQDPQFLISFYEKMQSDKGSIPDRFSAQQFSDYHSELNMSSLELGDSALYFCASSSTGGNEQFFGPGTRLTVL.

The V call is TRBV21-1, the J call TRBJ2-2; the table's D gene call, TRBD2, was not cross checked with the DNA. TRBV21-1 is labeled a pseudogene. The CDR3 loop spans 16 amino acids. The CDR3 sequence is CASIKGTLCPTGELFF. In DNA, the CDR3 is TGTGCCAGCATAAAAGGGACTCTTTGCCCCACCGGGGAGCTGTTTTTT.

The rearrangement joins TRBV30 to TRBJ1-5; possible D gene TRBD1, 5 bases. Looked up from germline, CDR1 is GTSNPN and CDR2 is SVGIG (reference sequence). The CDR3 runs to 14 residues. Trimming shortened V by 5 bases and J by 4 bases, and 15 bases separated the two germline ends. The CDR3 reads CAWASGQGNQPQHF. In DNA form, the CDR3 reads TGTGCCTGGGCCTCGGGCCAGGGTAATCAGCCCCAGCATTTT.

The CDR3 nucleotides read TGTGCCAGCGCACTTAAGGCGGTCACTCCCGGGGAGCAGTTCTTC. Amino acid sequence: CASALKAVTPGEQFF. This chain links TRBV6-4 with TRBJ2-1, with no clear D. The germline V gene encodes CDR1 MRHNA and CDR2 SNTAGT. Trimming removed 8 bases at V and 10 bases at J, with 24 bases between. The CDR3 covers 15 residues.

The chain carries TRBV2 and TRBJ1-1; D is perhaps TRBD1 (5 bases). Trimming shortened V by 7 bases and J by 1 base, and 16 bases separated the two germline ends. CDR1 SNHLY and CDR2 FYNNEI come from the germline V gene. The length of the CDR3 is 15 residues. The CDR3 reads CASKFGGGTNTEAFF. The CDR3 DNA follows: TGTGCCAGCAAATTTGGGGGGGGGACGAACACTGAAGCTTTCTTT.

This clone showed up just once. The chain couples TRBV3-1 (or the pseudogene TRBV3-2) to TRBJ1-4; D is undetermined. This CDR3 spans 15 amino acids. Germline values: CDR1 LGHDT, CDR2 YNNKEL (reference sequence). With 2 bases removed from V and 3 bases from J, the gap between germline ends came to 10 bases. CDR3 region: CASSQLWRANEKLFF. CDR3 coding DNA: TGTGCCAGCAGCCAACTATGGCGGGCTAATGAAAAACTGTTTTTT.

As for this clone: Other nucleotide sequences in the sample specify the same CDR3. This chain joins TRBV7-9 and TRBJ2-1, with D possibly being TRBD1 or TRBD2 (6 bases each). There are 15 residues in the CDR3. V lost 5 bases to trimming and J lost 1 base, with 12 bases between them. Germline V gene data show CDR1 as SEHNR and CDR2 as FQNEAQ (reference sequence). CDR3 protein: CASSPQGGSYNEQFF. In DNA, the CDR3 is TGTGCCAGCAGCCCACAGGGAGGATCCTACAATGAGCAGTTCTTC.